This TCR beta chain appears in the sequencing data of a study of T-cell reconstitution after alpha-beta-depleted transplantation in children. Study-wide results and caveats: Diversity and T-cell counts at one year after transplant derived mostly from new T cells. Reports say that about two months after transplant, the alpha-beta T cells came out of several hundred graft clones that had expanded.

Molecular barcoding with unique molecular identifiers was used for the TCRbeta library. TCRdb analysed the PCR reads with MiXCR anew, one entry per CDR3 protein. In the table there are roughly 50,000 distinct CDR3 sequences, 44% of which are singletons. This clonotype was observed a few times. The antigen is undetermined. Sample: PBMCs, mostly from graft donor cells, taken 360 days after TCRalphabeta/CD19-depleted stem cell transplant. The source is a male patient younger than 18 who had a stem cell transplant for acute lymphoblastic leukemia, so the T cells may come from the graft donor.

The CDR3 coding sequence is TGTGCCAGCACCATCAATCTTGGAAACACCATATATTTT. Translating gives CASTINLGNTIYF. The V gene is TRBV12-3 or TRBV12-4, the J gene TRBJ1-3; D ambiguous. The V gene lost 7 bases and the J gene lost 3 bases, with 10 bases spanning the gap. The CDR3 spans 13 residues.